The clone carrying this T cell receptor (beta chain) was detected ten times or more. The target antigen is unknown. Tregs were sorted as CD4+CD25+CD127-/low cells. Semi-nested PCR with Nested Universal Primer A followed constant-region reverse priming of full-length variable regions. From the 5' RACE reads, TCRdb called clonotypes with MiXCR, one entry per CDR3 protein. The sample consists of approximately 50,000 distinct CDR3 sequences, about 20% of them appearing once. Germline V gene data show CDR1 as SQVTM and CDR2 as ANQGSEA. There are 11 residues in the CDR3. Trimming took off 8 bases at V and 3 bases at J, with 11 bases between the two ends. Findings and limits, study-wide: The larger cohort examined one V-J beta rearrangement, not whole repertoires.

The V and J genes are TRBV29-1 and TRBJ2-7; unclear D gene. The sample consisted of tumor-infiltrating Tregs sorted from the breast tumor. This TCR derives from a female donor with breast cancer. Written as DNA, the CDR3 is TGCAGCTCGGTGGGATGCTACGAGCAGTACTTC. This encodes CSSVGCYEQYF.